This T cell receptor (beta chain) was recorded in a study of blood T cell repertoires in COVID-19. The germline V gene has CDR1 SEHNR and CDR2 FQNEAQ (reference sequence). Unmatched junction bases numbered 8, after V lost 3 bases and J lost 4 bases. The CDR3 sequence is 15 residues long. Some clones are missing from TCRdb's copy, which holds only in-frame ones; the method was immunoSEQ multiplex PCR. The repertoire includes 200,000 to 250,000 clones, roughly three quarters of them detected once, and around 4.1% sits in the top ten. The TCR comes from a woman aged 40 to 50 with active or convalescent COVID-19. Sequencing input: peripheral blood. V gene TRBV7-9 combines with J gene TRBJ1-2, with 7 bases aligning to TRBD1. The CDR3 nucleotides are TGTGCCAGCAGCTTTGAGGGGGCAGGGGCCTATGGCTACACCTTC. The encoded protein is CASSFEGAGAYGYTF.